Below are 12 T cell receptor beta chains sequenced from a single sample in a study of shared clonotypes between healthy human individuals. The method was immunoSEQ multiplex PCR; TCRdb's version includes in-frame clones alone and lacks a portion of them. Found here are about 1.1 million clones, around 78% of them singletons; the top ten hold approximately 0.56%. Specimen: memory CD4+ T cells from PBMCs. Subset described: CD45RA-negative fraction. The receptors here all came from a man younger than 35 in good health. Some clones in this sample may be carry-over from other donors' samples.

The chain is built from TRBV14 and TRBJ2-5, with D tentatively TRBD1 or TRBD2 (5 bases each). The germline V gene has CDR1 SGHDN and CDR2 FVKESK. Trimming stripped 2 bases from V and 7 bases from J, with 14 bases between. CDR3 length: 14 residues. The CDR3, as DNA: TGTGCCAGCAGCCAATCCGGGGCCCGGGGGACCCAGTACTTC. Translating it yields CASSQSGARGTQYF.

The genes are TRBV27 and TRBJ2-5, with D unclear. The germline gives CDR1 MNHEY, CDR2 SMNVEV (reference sequence). The CDR3 is made up of 16 amino acids. With 2 bases removed from V and 2 bases from J, the gap between germline ends came to 15 bases. This CDR3 is CASSLRAFGRQETQYF. In DNA, the CDR3 is TGTGCCAGCAGTTTAAGGGCATTCGGTCGACAAGAGACCCAGTACTTC.

The gene calls are TRBV29-1 and TRBJ2-1; 14 bases align to TRBD2. CDR3 size: 17 residues. Germline-derived CDR1 and CDR2 are SQVTM and ANQGSEA. V trimming: 4 bases; J trimming: 7 bases; junction bases outside the gene matches: 12. The CDR3 sequence is CSVALTSGRASPNEQFF. The CDR3 DNA follows: TGCAGCGTTGCTTTGACTAGCGGGAGGGCTTCTCCGAATGAGCAGTTCTTC.

This clone was recorded a few times. V usage is TRBV28 and J usage is TRBJ2-3; 7 bases line up with TRBD2. The V gene's germline CDR1 is MDHEN and CDR2 SYDVKM. CDR3 length: 15 amino acids. The V and J ends lost 6 bases and 0 bases, in that order; junction bases with no gene match: 6. The DNA of the CDR3 is TGTGCCAGCAGCCACGGCGGGGGAAGCACAGATACGCAGTATTTT. Its protein is CASSHGGGSTDTQYF.

This chain connects TRBV18 to TRBJ2-3, with 10 bases identical to TRBD2. CDR3 size: 16 residues. V lost 3 bases, J lost 7 bases, and 10 bases stayed unmatched. Germline CDR1 and CDR2: KGHSH and LQKENI. CDR3 DNA sequence: TGTGCCAGCTCACCGGGAGCGGGAGGGGCAGGATATACGCAGTATTTT. Its protein is CASSPGAGGAGYTQYF.

A single count supports this clone. V and J are TRBV11-2 and TRBJ1-1, with 10 nucleotides matching TRBD1. CDR1 SGHAT and CDR2 FQNNGV come from the germline V gene. The ends lost 3 bases at V and 1 base at J; junction bases unmatched: 5. This CDR3 has 16 residues. The CDR3: CASSLGQGWTNTEAFF. The DNA for the CDR3 is TGTGCCAGCAGCTTGGGACAGGGGTGGACGAACACTGAAGCTTTCTTT.

This clone has just one count. This chain connects TRBV5-1 to TRBJ2-1, with 11 bases matching TRBD2. The V gene end was trimmed by 2 bases and the J gene end by 7 bases; junction bases not matched to a gene: 5. CDR3 length equals 15 residues. Germline V gives CDR1 SGHRS, CDR2 YFSETQ. The CDR3 DNA follows: TGCGCCAGCAGCTTTACTAGCGGGAGTGTGAATGAGCAGTTCTTC. Residues: CASSFTSGSVNEQFF.

This chain links TRBV7-8 with TRBJ2-1, with D perhaps assigned TRBD1 or TRBD2 (6 bases each). This CDR3 is 17 amino acids long. Germline values: CDR1 SGHVS, CDR2 FQNEAQ. V lost 5 bases, J lost 7 bases, and 24 bases lay in between. This chain's CDR3 is CASSTGRGQDRSNEQFF. The CDR3 DNA is TGTGCCAGCAGCACCGGTCGGGGGCAAGACAGGTCTAATGAGCAGTTCTTC. Drawing the rest from reference TRBV7-8 and TRBJ2-1, the complete variable domain is GAGVSQSPRYKVAKRGQDVALRCDPISGHVSLFWYQQALGQGPEFLTYFQNEAQLDKSGLPSDRFFAERPEGSVSTLKIQRTQQEDSAVYLCASSTGRGQDRSNEQFFGPGTRLTVL.

The genes are TRBV4-1 and TRBJ2-2; 8 bases are a match to TRBD1. CDR1 MGHRA and CDR2 YSYEKL come from the germline V gene. V lost 0 bases and J lost 6; bases outside the gene matches: 12. The CDR3 extends over 18 amino acids. Written as DNA, the CDR3 is TGCGCCAGCAGCCAAGATTTTGGACAGGGAGGCTATTCCGGGGAGCTGTTTTTT. The encoded protein is CASSQDFGQGGYSGELFF.

The chain joins TRBV6-1 to TRBJ2-1, with D uncertain. V was shortened by 2 bases and J by 0 bases, with 11 bases between the two germline ends. The germline V gene has CDR1 MNHNS and CDR2 SASEGT. This CDR3 is 16 amino acids long. The CDR3 sequence is CASSESASRSYNEQFF. CDR3 DNA: TGTGCCAGCAGTGAATCAGCTTCGCGCTCCTACAATGAGCAGTTCTTC.

A single count supports this clone. A much larger clonotype is one base distant, so this may be a read error. Other DNA sequences in the same sample also yield this CDR3. J is TRBJ2-6 and V is TRBV7-8; 9 nucleotides match TRBD2. Germline values: CDR1 SGHVS, CDR2 FQNEAQ. The CDR3 is 17 amino acids. The CDR3 protein is CASSSAGLASGANVLTF. For the CDR3, the DNA is TGTGCCAGCAGCTCCGCGGGACTAGCATCTGGGGCCAACGTCCTAACTTTC.

The V gene is TRBV30, the J gene TRBJ2-3; possibly TRBD2 for D (6 bases). The CDR3 sequence is 13 residues long. Germline V gives CDR1 GTSNPN, CDR2 SVGIG (reference sequence). V lost 7 bases to trimming and J lost 2 bases, with 13 bases between them. The CDR3 spells CASRRGITDTQYF. As DNA, the CDR3 is TGTGCCTCCCGGCGCGGGATCACAGATACGCAGTATTTT.